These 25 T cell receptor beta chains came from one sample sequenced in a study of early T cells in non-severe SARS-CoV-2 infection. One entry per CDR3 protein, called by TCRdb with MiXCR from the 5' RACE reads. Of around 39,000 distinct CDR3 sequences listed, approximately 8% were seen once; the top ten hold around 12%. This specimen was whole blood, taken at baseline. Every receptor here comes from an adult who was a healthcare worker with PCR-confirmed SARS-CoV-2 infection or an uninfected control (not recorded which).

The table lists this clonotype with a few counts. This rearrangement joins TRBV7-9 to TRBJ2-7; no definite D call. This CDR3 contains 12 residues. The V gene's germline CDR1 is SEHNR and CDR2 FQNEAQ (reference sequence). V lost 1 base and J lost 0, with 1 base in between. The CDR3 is CASSLGSYEQYF. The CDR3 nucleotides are TGTGCCAGCAGCTTAGGCTCCTACGAGCAGTACTTC.

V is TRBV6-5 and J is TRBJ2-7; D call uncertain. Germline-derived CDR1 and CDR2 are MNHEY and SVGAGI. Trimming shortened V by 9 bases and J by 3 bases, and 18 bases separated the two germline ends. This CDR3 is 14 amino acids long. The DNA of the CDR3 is TGTGCCAGAGGAAGAAGGCCGGGCCTCTACGAGCAGTACTTC. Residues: CARGRRPGLYEQYF.

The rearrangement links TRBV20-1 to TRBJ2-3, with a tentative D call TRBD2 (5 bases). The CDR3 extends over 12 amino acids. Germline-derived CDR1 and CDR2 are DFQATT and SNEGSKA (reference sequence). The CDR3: CGGERYTDTQYF. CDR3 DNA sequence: TGCGGAGGAGAGCGGTACACAGATACGCAGTATTTT.

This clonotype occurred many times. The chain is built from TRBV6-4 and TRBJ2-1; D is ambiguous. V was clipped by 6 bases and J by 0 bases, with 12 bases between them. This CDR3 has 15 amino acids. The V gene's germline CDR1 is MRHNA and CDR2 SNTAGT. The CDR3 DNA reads TGTGCCAGCAGCGCCAAGAGTAGCTCCTACAATGAGCAGTTCTTC. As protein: CASSAKSSSYNEQFF.

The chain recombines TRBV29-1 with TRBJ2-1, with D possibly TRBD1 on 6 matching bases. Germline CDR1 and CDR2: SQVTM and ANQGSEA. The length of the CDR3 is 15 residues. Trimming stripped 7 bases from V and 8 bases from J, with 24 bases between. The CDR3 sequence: CSASPSGHGNDEQFF. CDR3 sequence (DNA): TGCAGCGCCAGCCCCTCGGGACACGGCAACGATGAGCAGTTCTTC.

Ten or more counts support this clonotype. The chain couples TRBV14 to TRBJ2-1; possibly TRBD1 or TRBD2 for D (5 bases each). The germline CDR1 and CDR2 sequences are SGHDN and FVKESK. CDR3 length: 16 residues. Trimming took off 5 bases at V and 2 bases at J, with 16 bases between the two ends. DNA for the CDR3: TGTGCCAGCAGCTATAACCGGGACGGAGCCTACAATGAGCAGTTCTTC. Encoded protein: CASSYNRDGAYNEQFF. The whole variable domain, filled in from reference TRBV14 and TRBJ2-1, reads EAGVTQFPSHSVIEKGQTVTLRCDPISGHDNLYWYRRVMGKEIKFLLHFVKESKQDESGMPNNRFLAERTGGTYSTLKVQPAELEDSGVYFCASSYNRDGAYNEQFFGPGTRLTVL.

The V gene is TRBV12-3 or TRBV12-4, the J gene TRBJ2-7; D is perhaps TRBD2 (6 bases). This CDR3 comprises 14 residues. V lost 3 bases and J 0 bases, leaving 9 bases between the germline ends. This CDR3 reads CASSFTSSSYEQYF. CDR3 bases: TGTGCCAGCAGTTTTACTAGCAGCTCCTACGAGCAGTACTTC.

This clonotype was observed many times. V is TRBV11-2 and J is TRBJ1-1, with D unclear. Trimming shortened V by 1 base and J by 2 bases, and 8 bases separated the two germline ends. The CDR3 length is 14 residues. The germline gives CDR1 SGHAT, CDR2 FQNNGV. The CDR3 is CASSLAADNTEAFF. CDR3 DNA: TGTGCCAGCAGCTTAGCGGCAGATAACACTGAAGCTTTCTTT.

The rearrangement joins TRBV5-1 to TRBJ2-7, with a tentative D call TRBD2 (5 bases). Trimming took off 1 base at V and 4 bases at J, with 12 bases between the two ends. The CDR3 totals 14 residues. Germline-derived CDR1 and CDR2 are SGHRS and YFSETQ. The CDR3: CASSLYPGEYEQYF. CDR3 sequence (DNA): TGCGCCAGCAGCTTGTATCCCGGGGAGTACGAGCAGTACTTC.

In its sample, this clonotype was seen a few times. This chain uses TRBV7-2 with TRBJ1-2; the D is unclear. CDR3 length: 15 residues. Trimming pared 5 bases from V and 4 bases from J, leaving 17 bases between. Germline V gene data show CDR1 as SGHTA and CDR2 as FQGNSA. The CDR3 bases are TGTGCCAGCAGCCCGAGAACGGGGATCAGCTATGGCTACACCTTC. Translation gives CASSPRTGISYGYTF.

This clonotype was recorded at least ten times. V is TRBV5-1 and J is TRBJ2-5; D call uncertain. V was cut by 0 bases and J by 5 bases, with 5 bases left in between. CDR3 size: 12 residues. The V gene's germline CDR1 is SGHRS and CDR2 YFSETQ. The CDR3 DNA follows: TGCGCCAGCAGCTTGGCCGGGGAGACCCAGTACTTC. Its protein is CASSLAGETQYF.

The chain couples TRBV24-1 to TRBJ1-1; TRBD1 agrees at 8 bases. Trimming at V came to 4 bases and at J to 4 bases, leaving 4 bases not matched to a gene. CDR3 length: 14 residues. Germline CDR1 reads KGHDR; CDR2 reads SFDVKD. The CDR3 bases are TGTGCCACCAGTGAACTTACAGGGGGCACTGAAGCTTTCTTT. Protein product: CATSELTGGTEAFF.

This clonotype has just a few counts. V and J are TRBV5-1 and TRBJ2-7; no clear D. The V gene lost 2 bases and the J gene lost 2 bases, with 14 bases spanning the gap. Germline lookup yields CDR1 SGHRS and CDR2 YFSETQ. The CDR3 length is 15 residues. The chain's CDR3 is CASSFNYSPTYEQYF. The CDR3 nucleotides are TGCGCCAGCAGCTTTAATTACAGCCCTACCTACGAGCAGTACTTC.

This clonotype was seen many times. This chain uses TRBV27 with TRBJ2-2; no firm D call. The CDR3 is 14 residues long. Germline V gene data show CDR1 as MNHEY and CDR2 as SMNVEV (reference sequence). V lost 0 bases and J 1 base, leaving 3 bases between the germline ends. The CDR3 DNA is TGTGCCAGCAGTTTATCATGGAACACCGGGGAGCTGTTTTTT. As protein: CASSLSWNTGELFF.

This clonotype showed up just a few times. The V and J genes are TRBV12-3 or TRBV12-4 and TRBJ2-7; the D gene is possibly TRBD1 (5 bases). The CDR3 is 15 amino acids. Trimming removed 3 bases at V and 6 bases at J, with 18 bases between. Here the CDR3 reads CASSFFVIGASEQYF. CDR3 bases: TGTGCCAGCAGTTTTTTCGTGATTGGGGCGAGCGAGCAGTACTTC.

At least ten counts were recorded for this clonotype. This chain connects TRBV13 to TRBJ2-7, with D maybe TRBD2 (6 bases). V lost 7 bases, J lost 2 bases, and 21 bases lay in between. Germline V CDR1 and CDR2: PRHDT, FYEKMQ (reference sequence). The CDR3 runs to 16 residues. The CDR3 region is CASTESNRRVAYEQYF. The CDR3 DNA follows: TGTGCCAGCACCGAGTCTAATCGGAGGGTAGCCTACGAGCAGTACTTC.

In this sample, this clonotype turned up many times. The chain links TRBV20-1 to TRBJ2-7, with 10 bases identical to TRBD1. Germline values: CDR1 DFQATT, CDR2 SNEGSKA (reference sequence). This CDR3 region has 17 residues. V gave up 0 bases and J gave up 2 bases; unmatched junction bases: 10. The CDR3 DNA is TGCAGTGCTAGAGATTCGCGACAGGGGGCTATCACCTACGAGCAGTACTTC. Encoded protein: CSARDSRQGAITYEQYF.

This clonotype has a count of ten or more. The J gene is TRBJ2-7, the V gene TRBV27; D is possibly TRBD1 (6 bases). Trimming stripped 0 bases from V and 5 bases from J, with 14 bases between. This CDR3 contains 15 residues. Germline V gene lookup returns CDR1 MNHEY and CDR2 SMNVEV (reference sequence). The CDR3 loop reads CASSLSAGALDEQYF. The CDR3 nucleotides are TGTGCCAGCAGTTTATCGGCAGGGGCATTGGACGAGCAGTACTTC.

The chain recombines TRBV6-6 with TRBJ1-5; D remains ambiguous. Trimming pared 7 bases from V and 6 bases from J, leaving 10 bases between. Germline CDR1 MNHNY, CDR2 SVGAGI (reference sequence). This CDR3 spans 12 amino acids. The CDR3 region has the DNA TGTGCCAGCAACGGCCACCGTCAGCCCCAGCATTTT. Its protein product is CASNGHRQPQHF.

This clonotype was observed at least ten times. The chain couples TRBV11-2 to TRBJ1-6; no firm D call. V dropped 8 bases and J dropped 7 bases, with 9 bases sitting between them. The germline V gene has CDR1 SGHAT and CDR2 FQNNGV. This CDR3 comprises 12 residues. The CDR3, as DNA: TGTGCCAGCGGCGAAACCAATTCACCCCTCCACTTT. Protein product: CASGETNSPLHF.

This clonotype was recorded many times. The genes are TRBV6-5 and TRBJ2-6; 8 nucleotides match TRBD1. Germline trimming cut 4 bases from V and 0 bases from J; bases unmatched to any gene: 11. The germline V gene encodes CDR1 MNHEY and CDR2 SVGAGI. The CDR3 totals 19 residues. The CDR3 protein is CASSLQAPGQDSGANVLTF. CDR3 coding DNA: TGTGCCAGCAGTTTGCAAGCGCCGGGACAGGACTCTGGGGCCAACGTCCTGACTTTC.

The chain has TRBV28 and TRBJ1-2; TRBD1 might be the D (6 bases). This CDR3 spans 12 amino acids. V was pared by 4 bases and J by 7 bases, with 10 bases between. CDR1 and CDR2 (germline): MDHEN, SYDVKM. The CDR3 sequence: CASSWTALGYTF. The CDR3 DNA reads TGTGCCAGCAGTTGGACAGCCCTTGGCTACACCTTC.

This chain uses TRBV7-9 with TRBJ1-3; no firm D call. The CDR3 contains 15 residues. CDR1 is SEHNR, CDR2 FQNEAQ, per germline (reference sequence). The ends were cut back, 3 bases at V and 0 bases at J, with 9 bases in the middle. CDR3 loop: CASSFTGGSGNTIYF. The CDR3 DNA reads TGTGCCAGCAGCTTCACTGGCGGCTCTGGAAACACCATATATTTT.

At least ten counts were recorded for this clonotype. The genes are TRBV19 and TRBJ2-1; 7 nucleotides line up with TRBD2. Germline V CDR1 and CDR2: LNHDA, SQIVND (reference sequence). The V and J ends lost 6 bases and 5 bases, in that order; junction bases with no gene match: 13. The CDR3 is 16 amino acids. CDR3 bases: TGTGCCAGTAGCCGACGGGGGGTGGCTAGCGACAATGAGCAGTTCTTC. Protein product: CASSRRGVASDNEQFF.

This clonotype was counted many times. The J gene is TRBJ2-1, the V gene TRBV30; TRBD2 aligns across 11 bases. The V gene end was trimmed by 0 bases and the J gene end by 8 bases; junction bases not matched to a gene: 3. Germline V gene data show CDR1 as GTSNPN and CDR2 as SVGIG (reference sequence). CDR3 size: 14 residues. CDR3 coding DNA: TGTGCCTGGAGTGTACAACTAGCGGGGGATGAGCAGTTCTTC. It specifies CAWSVQLAGDEQFF.